The clone carrying this TCR beta chain is a singleton in its sample. Its antigen is undetermined. The study ran its PCR with 60 Vbeta and 13 Jbeta primers. The table came from immunoSEQ multiplex PCR; TCRdb's copy has only in-frame clones and leaves some out. The sample contains some 120,000 clones, roughly 70% of which appear only once. This sample was taken from a study of cytomegalovirus exposure and HLA in healthy donors. Findings and caveats of the study: Available immune exposure information covered CMV serostatus only.

The germline V gene has CDR1 SGHTA and CDR2 FQGNSA. The CDR3 sequence is 14 residues long. V lost 4 bases and J lost 1, with 10 bases in between. The sample was PBMCs. The source of this sequence is a man in his forties in good health and CMV-seropositive. The chain employs TRBV7-2 and TRBJ2-5; D unclear. The CDR3: CASSSSRIQETQYF. CDR3 coding DNA: TGTGCCAGCAGCTCCTCGCGGATCCAAGAGACCCAGTACTTC.